This note documents a single T cell receptor (beta chain) sequence. Its specificity is unknown. Because it lacks the conserved phenylalanine or tryptophan at the end, this CDR3 is likely a read error. All of the donors were Caucasians in good health. These data originate in a study of identical twins. Notes on the study in general: The study found that models underestimated out-of-frame TCR alpha sharing in monozygotic twins.

CDR3 length: 16 amino acids. V dropped 2 bases and J dropped 1 base, with 14 bases sitting between them. Germline CDR1 ENHRY, CDR2 SYGVKD. TCRdb reanalysed the 5' RACE reads using MiXCR and keeps one entry per CDR3 protein. The repertoire holds hundreds of thousands of distinct CDR3 sequences, with around 8.6% as singletons. In addition, the sample was reused for a study of yellow fever vaccine responses in identical twins.

The source material was PBMCs. The receptor's source is a woman younger than 30 in good health. V is TRBV10-3 and J is TRBJ2-5; no reliable D call. Written as DNA, the CDR3 is TGTGCCATCAGTGAGGGAAGGGCTCCCGTCCAAGAGACCCAGTACTAC. As protein: CAISEGRAPVQETQYY.